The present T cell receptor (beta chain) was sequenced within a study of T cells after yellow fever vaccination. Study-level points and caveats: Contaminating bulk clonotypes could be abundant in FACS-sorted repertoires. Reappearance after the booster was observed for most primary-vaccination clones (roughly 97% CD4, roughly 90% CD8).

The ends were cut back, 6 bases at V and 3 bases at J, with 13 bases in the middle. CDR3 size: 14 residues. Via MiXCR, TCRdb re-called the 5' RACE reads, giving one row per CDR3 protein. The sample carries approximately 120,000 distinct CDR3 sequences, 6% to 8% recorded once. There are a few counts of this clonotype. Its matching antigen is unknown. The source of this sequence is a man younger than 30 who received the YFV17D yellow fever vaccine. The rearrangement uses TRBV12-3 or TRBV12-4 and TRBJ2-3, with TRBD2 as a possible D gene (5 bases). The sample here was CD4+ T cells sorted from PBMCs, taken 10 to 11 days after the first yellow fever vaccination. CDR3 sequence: CASRERLTTDTQYF. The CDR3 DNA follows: TGTGCCAGCAGAGAAAGACTAACAACAGATACGCAGTATTTT.